Listed here is a single T cell receptor (beta chain). The study drew participants aged about 18 to 89 years from 20 to 30 US areas. Per the original methods: By means of reference gene primer amplification, nucleated cell counts were estimated. Sequenced by immunoSEQ multiplex PCR; TCRdb stores in-frame clones only, minus some. That table supplies the V and J calls and clone size; D and trimming were determined from the DNA. The sample lists 300,000 to 500,000 clones; approximately 91% were seen once. V lost 8 bases and J 6 bases, leaving 19 bases between the germline ends. Germline V gene sequence: CDR1 GTSNPN, CDR2 SVGIG (reference sequence). CDR3 length: 13 amino acids. This entry comes from a study of blood T cell repertoires in COVID-19. Overall study context: Donors in the United States, Italy and Spain gave samples during acute or convalescent COVID-19.

The TCR was taken from a middle-aged woman with acute COVID-19. J is TRBJ1-1 and V is TRBV30; D might be TRBD1 (5 bases). Specimen: PBMCs or T cells enriched from blood (not recorded which). The CDR3, as DNA: TGTGCCCGCCGGGACTCGGGAATAGCTGAAGCTTTCTTT. Its translation: CARRDSGIAEAFF.